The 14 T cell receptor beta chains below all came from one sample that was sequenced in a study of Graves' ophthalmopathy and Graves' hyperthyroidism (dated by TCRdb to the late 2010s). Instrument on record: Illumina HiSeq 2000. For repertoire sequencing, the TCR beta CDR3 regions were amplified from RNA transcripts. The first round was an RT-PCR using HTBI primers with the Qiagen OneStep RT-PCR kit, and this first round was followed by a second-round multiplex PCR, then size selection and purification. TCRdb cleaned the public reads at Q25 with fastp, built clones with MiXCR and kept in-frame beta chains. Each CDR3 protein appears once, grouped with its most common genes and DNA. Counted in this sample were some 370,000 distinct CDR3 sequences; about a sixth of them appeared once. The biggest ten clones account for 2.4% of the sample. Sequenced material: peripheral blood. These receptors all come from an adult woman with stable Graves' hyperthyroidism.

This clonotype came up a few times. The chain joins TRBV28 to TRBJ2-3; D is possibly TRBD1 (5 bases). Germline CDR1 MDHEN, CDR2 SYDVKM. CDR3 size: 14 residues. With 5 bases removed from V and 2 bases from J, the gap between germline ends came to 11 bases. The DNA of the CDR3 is TGTGCCAGCAGTAGGGCAGGGCCCACAGATACGCAGTATTTT. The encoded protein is CASSRAGPTDTQYF.

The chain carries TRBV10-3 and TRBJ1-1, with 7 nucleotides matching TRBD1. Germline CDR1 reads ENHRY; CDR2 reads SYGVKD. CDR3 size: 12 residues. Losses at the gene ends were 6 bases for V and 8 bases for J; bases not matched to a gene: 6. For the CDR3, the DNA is TGTGCCATCAGCGCGACAGGGACCGAAGCTTTCTTT. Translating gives CAISATGTEAFF.

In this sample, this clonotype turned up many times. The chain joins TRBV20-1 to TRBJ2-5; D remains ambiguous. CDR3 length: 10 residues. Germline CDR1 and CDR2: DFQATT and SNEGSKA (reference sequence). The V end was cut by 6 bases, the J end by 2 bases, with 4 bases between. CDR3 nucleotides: TGCAGTGCCCGGCAAGAGACCCAGTACTTC. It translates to CSARQETQYF.

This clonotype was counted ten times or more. CDR3 protein: CASSSTRDHLAKNIQYF. In DNA, the CDR3 is TGTGCCAGCAGTTCCACGCGGGACCACCTAGCCAAAAACATTCAGTACTTC. The chain couples TRBV28 to TRBJ2-4; tentatively, D is TRBD2 (6 bases). V lost 4 bases and J lost 0, with 16 bases in between. This CDR3 comprises 17 residues. Germline values: CDR1 MDHEN, CDR2 SYDVKM.

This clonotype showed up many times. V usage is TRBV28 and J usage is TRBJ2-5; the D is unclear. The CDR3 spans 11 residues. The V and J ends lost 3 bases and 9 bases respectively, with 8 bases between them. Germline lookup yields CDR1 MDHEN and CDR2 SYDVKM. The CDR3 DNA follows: TGTGCCAGCAGTTTCGTGTCACCCCAGTACTTC. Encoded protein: CASSFVSPQYF.

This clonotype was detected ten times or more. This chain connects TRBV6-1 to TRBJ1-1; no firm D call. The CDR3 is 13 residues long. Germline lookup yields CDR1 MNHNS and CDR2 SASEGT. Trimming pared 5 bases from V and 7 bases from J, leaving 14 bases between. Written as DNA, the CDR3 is TGTGCCAGCAGTCGTGGACCTTACAGTGAAGCTTTCTTT. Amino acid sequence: CASSRGPYSEAFF.

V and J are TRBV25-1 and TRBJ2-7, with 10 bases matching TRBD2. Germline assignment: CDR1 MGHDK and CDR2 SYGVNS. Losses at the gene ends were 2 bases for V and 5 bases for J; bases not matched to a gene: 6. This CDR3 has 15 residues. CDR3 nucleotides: TGTGCCAGCAGTGAAAAGGCTAGCGGGGGCAACGAGCAGTACTTC. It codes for CASSEKASGGNEQYF.

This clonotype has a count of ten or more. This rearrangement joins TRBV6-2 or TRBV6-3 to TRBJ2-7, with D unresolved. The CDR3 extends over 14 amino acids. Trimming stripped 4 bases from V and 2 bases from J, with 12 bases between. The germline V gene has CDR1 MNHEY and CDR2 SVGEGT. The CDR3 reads CASSLAGGPYEQYF. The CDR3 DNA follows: TGTGCCAGCAGTTTGGCAGGCGGACCCTACGAGCAGTACTTC.

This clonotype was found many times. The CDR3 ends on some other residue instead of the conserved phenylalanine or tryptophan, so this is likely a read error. Here the CDR3 reads CASRQGDSYEQYL. The CDR3 region has the DNA TGTGCCAGTAGACAGGGGGACTCCTACGAGCAGTACCTC. J is TRBJ2-7 and V is TRBV27, with 9 bases aligning to TRBD1. The CDR3 contains 13 residues. Germline V gene sequence: CDR1 MNHEY, CDR2 SMNVEV (reference sequence). V dropped 9 bases and J dropped 0; count of bases not matched to a gene: 3.

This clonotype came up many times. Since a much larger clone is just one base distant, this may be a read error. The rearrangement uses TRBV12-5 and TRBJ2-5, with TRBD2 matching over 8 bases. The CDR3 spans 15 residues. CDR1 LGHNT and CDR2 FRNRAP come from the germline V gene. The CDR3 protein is CASGQNRAGDETRYF. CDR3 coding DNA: TGTGCTAGTGGTCAGAACCGAGCGGGAGACGAGACCCGGTACTTC.

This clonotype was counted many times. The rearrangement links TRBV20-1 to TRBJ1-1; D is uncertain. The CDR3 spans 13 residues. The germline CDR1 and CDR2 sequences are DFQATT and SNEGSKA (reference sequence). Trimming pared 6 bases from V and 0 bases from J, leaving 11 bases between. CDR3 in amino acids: CSAHQTVNTEAFF. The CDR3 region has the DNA TGCAGTGCCCACCAGACGGTGAACACTGAAGCTTTCTTT.

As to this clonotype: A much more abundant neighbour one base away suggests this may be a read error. For the CDR3, the DNA is TGTGCCAGCATCTTAGGGGGACACCTGAACACTGAAGCTTTCTTT. It encodes CASILGGHLNTEAFF. The chain joins TRBV11-2 to TRBJ1-1; a weak D match, TRBD1 (6 bases). Germline CDR1 SGHAT, CDR2 FQNNGV. CDR3 length: 15 amino acids.

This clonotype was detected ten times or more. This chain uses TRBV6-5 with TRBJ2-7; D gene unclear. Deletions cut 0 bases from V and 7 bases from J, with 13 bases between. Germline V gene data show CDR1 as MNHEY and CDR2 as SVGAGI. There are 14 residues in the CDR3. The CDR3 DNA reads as TGTGCCAGCAGTTACTCACCCCTTGCTGGGGAGCAGTACTTC. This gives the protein CASSYSPLAGEQYF.

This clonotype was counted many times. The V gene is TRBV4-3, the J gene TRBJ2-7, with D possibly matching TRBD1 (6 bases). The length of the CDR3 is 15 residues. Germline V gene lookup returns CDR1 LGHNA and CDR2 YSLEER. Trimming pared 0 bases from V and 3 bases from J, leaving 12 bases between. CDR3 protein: CASSQDSGHNYEQYF. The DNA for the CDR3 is TGCGCCAGCAGCCAAGACTCGGGACATAACTACGAGCAGTACTTC.